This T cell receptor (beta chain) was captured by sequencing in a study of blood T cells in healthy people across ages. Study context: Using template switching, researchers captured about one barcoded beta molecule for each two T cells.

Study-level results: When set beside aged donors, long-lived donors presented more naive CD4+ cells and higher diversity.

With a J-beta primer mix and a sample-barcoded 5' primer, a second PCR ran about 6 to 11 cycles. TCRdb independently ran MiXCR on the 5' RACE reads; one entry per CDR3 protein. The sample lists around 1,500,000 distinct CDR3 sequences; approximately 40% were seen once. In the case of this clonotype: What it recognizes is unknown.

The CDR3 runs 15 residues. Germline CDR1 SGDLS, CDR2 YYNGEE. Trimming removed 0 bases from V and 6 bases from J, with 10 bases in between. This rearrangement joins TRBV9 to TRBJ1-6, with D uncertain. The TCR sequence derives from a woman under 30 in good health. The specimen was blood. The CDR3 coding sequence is TGTGCCAGCAGCGTAGTTGGGCAGACTAATTCACCCCTCCACTTT. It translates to CASSVVGQTNSPLHF.